These 8 T cell receptor beta chains came from one sample sequenced in a study of shared clonotypes between healthy human individuals (dated by TCRdb to about 2020). Library prep was done by the immunoSEQ multiplex PCR assay. TCRdb re-hosts the immuneACCESS table, in-frame sequences only. Its copies lack some clones; in the studies checked, an unresolved V gene accounts for under half of them, and the cause for the rest is not known. The table for this sample lists 1.5 million to 2.5 million clones; approximately 94% of them were counted only once. The leading ten clones occupy more than 0.9% of the sample. CD8 naive samples consisted of CD45RO-negative cells that were positively selected for CCR7, yielding a CD45RA+CCR7+ population without TemRA cells. The sequenced sample consisted of naive CD8+ T cells sorted from blood. In light of the paper, this sample's cell subset or site label describes: CD45RA+CCR7+. These receptors came from a man younger than 35 in good health.

This chain joins TRBV28 and TRBJ1-1, with D possibly matching TRBD1 (6 bases). The CDR3 totals 15 residues. The V end was cut by 5 bases, the J end by 6 bases, with 19 bases between. Looked up from germline, CDR1 is MDHEN and CDR2 is SYDVKM. The CDR3 loop reads CASSPRGVLFAEAFF. The CDR3 DNA is TGTGCCAGCAGTCCTAGGGGGGTTTTATTCGCTGAAGCTTTCTTT.

V usage is TRBV6-5 and J usage is TRBJ2-2; D remains ambiguous. Trimming removed 4 bases from V and 7 bases from J, with 13 bases in between. The CDR3 is 14 amino acids. CDR1 and CDR2 from the germline V gene are MNHEY and SVGAGI. CDR3 bases: TGTGCCAGCAGTTCACCTCCCTTCGGCGGGGAGCTGTTTTTT. Its translation is CASSSPPFGGELFF.

The J gene is TRBJ2-5, the V gene TRBV10-2; the match to TRBD2 covers 9 bases. V was clipped by 7 bases and J by 2 bases; unmatched bases: 5. CDR3 length equals 14 residues. The germline V gene has CDR1 WSHSY and CDR2 SAAADI. The DNA of the CDR3 is TGCGCCAGCAACCGACTAGCGGAACAAGAGACCCAGTACTTC. Protein: CASNRLAEQETQYF.

The chain employs TRBV4-1 and TRBJ2-7; D is ambiguous. The CDR3 sequence is 13 residues long. CDR1 is MGHRA and CDR2 is YSYEKL in the germline V gene. With 0 bases removed from V and 5 bases from J, the gap between germline ends came to 8 bases. CDR3 in DNA: TGCGCCAGCAGCCAAGATGCGGTAAACGAGCAGTACTTC. Translating gives CASSQDAVNEQYF.

This clone was counted a single time. The V call is TRBV27, the J call TRBJ2-2; 7 bases agree with TRBD1. This CDR3 is built from 15 residues. V shed 5 bases, J shed 7 bases, and the junction held 10 bases outside the gene matches. Looked up from germline, CDR1 is MNHEY and CDR2 is SMNVEV (reference sequence). The CDR3 sequence: CASSPPDRDSGELFF. The DNA for the CDR3 is TGTGCCAGCAGTCCTCCCGACAGGGACAGCGGGGAGCTGTTTTTT.

The rearrangement joins TRBV9 to TRBJ1-2, with TRBD1 matching over 7 bases. This CDR3 contains 14 residues. Per germline, CDR1 SGDLS and CDR2 YYNGEE. The junction had 7 bases not matched to a gene; V was cut back by 4 bases and J by 4 bases. CDR3 amino acids: CASSRTGAVYGYTF. CDR3 nucleotide sequence: TGTGCCAGCAGCCGAACAGGGGCGGTCTATGGCTACACCTTC.

This sequence joins TRBV6-5 and TRBJ1-2, with no clear D. The germline V gene encodes CDR1 MNHEY and CDR2 SVGAGI. V lost 6 bases and J lost 8, with 19 bases in between. The CDR3 runs to 14 residues. The CDR3 region has the DNA TGTGCCAGCAGGGAGAGAACGAGATTTTACGGCTACACCTTC. As protein: CASRERTRFYGYTF.

Note on this clone: A much larger clone differs by one base, so this may be a read error. Other nucleotide sequences in the sample specify the same CDR3. The chain employs TRBV9 and TRBJ1-1, with D unclear. There are 13 residues in the CDR3. Germline CDR1 SGDLS, CDR2 YYNGEE. V was clipped by 0 bases and J by 3 bases, with 6 bases between them. In DNA form, the CDR3 reads TGTGCCAGCAGCGTAGGAGGCGACACTGAAGCTTTCTTT. Protein: CASSVGGDTEAFF. The full variable domain, rest sourced from reference TRBV9 and TRBJ1-1, is DSGVTQTPKHLITATGQRVTLRCSPRSGDLSVYWYQQSLDQGLQFLIQYYNGEERAKGNILERFSAQQFPDLHSELNLSSLELGDSALYFCASSVGGDTEAFFGQGTRLTVV.